A selection of T cell receptor beta chains follows, all from one sample in a study of long-term antiretroviral therapy in people with HIV. The assay was immunoSEQ multiplex PCR, and TCRdb's table has in-frame clones only and misses some. The data hold 45,000 or so clones, with roughly 95% observed a single time. The sequences come from unsorted PBMCs, collected 3.7 years after starting antiretroviral therapy. These receptors were obtained from a woman aged 45-60 years with HIV. The CDR3 runs from the conserved cysteine through the conserved F or W.

v_gene: TRBV27
j_gene: TRBJ2-2
CDR3aa: CASRTANTGELFF

v_gene: TRBV6-1
j_gene: TRBJ2-5
CDR3aa: CASRLAGGTETQYF

v_gene: TRBV15
j_gene: TRBJ1-5
CDR3aa: CATSRGTGGSQPQHF

v_gene: TRBV6-1
j_gene: NA
CDR3aa: CASSEDFRYEQYF

v_gene: TRBV13
j_gene: TRBJ1-2
CDR3aa: CASSPSRTGTNYGYTF

v_gene: TRBV6-1
j_gene: TRBJ1-1
CDR3aa: CASSPRALGGAFF

v_gene: TRBV6-5
j_gene: TRBJ1-2
CDR3aa: CASSYGGEGYTF

v_gene: TRBV10-3
j_gene: TRBJ1-1
CDR3aa: CAISESSSEAFF

v_gene: TRBV29-1
j_gene: TRBJ2-5
CDR3aa: CSVDETQYF

v_gene: TRBV9
j_gene: TRBJ2-7
CDR3aa: CASSGRNRPHEQYF

v_gene: TRBV6-5
j_gene: TRBJ1-1
CDR3aa: CASWVVTEAFF

v_gene: TRBV30
j_gene: TRBJ1-5
CDR3aa: CAWSVGRGNQPQHF

v_gene: TRBV13
j_gene: TRBJ2-7
CDR3aa: CASSLDRDRDGTYEQYF

v_gene: TRBV5-1
j_gene: TRBJ1-5
CDR3aa: CASSLSDYSNQPQHF

v_gene: TRBV19
j_gene: TRBJ2-2
CDR3aa: CASSTQTSGGNTGELFF

v_gene: TRBV18
j_gene: TRBJ2-3
CDR3aa: CASSPSGGTDTQYF

v_gene: TRBV5-8
j_gene: TRBJ1-1
CDR3aa: CASSLDRGRTEAFF

v_gene: TRBV6-1
j_gene: TRBJ2-1
CDR3aa: CASSEPGLASHEQFF

v_gene: TRBV6-5
j_gene: TRBJ1-1
CDR3aa: CASSYSVDSEAFF

v_gene: TRBV9
j_gene: TRBJ1-5
CDR3aa: CASSVDGTAVEPQHF

v_gene: TRBV29-1
j_gene: TRBJ2-7
CDR3aa: CSVEDSARNPYEQYF

v_gene: TRBV6-6
j_gene: TRBJ1-1
CDR3aa: CASSYSRGGANTEAFF

v_gene: TRBV7-3
j_gene: TRBJ2-2
CDR3aa: CASSPWGTGELFF

v_gene: TRBV6-1
j_gene: TRBJ2-7
CDR3aa: CASRSGGAHSYEQYF

v_gene: TRBV7-2
j_gene: TRBJ2-5
CDR3aa: CASSLGLAVRQETQYF

v_gene: TRBV30
j_gene: TRBJ2-7
CDR3aa: CAWSVGTGRYEQYF

v_gene: TRBV7-2
j_gene: TRBJ2-1
CDR3aa: CASTLDRAWGGNEQFF

v_gene: TRBV30
j_gene: TRBJ2-7
CDR3aa: CAWSETVLEQYF

v_gene: TRBV9
j_gene: TRBJ2-2
CDR3aa: CASSPRAGELFF

v_gene: TRBV11-2
j_gene: TRBJ1-2
CDR3aa: CASSFRTPLNGYTF

v_gene: TRBV2
j_gene: TRBJ1-5
CDR3aa: CASTIDSNQPQHF

v_gene: TRBV7-9
j_gene: TRBJ1-2
CDR3aa: CASSLGVGNDGYTF

v_gene: TRBV5-6
j_gene: TRBJ2-7
CDR3aa: CASSWGSYEQYF

v_gene: TRBV5-8
j_gene: TRBJ2-2
CDR3aa: CASSLGSGELFF

v_gene: TRBV18
j_gene: TRBJ1-4
CDR3aa: CASSQGQNNEKLFF

v_gene: TRBV18
j_gene: TRBJ2-2
CDR3aa: CASSTRQADGELFF

v_gene: TRBV19
j_gene: TRBJ2-7
CDR3aa: CASSIGGSSGTYEQYF

v_gene: TRBV19
j_gene: TRBJ2-3
CDR3aa: CASSIGARTADTQYF

v_gene: TRBV6-6
j_gene: TRBJ2-1
CDR3aa: CASSWDKTSYNEQFF

v_gene: TRBV11-2
j_gene: TRBJ2-1
CDR3aa: CASSGLAGGRISYNEQFF

v_gene: TRBV11-2
j_gene: TRBJ1-1
CDR3aa: CASTRGGSTEAFF